The 30 T cell receptor beta chains in this list originate from one sample, sequenced in a study of blood T cells in healthy people across ages. Next came a second PCR, run for roughly 6 to 11 cycles, which used a sample-barcoded 5' primer along with a J-beta primer mix. TCRdb analysed the 5' RACE reads with MiXCR anew, one entry per CDR3 protein. The table records some 1,500,000 distinct CDR3 sequences, 35% to 45% of them present only once. The sequencing sample was made of blood. The receptors shown here come from a woman aged 18-29 years in good health.

This clonotype was counted a few times. V and J are TRBV7-2 and TRBJ2-7; D not certain. The V gene's germline CDR1 is SGHTA and CDR2 FQGNSA. V gave up 6 bases and J gave up 0 bases, with 21 bases separating them. The CDR3 is 17 amino acids. CDR3 DNA sequence: TGTGCCAGCAGTTCAATCTCCAGGTCAGGCAGCTCCTACGAGCAGTACTTC. Protein: CASSSISRSGSSYEQYF.

This clonotype was seen only a few times. The gene calls are TRBV9 and TRBJ2-3; D remains unclear. Germline V gives CDR1 SGDLS, CDR2 YYNGEE. The CDR3 totals 16 residues. The ends were cut back, 3 bases at V and 0 bases at J, with 14 bases in the middle. The CDR3 nucleotides are TGTGCCAGCAGCGCCGTTGGGTCCTGGAGCACAGATACGCAGTATTTT. It is translated as CASSAVGSWSTDTQYF.

The chain recombines TRBV7-2 with TRBJ1-4, with unresolved D. The CDR3 runs 14 residues. Trimming took 3 bases from V and 7 from J, leaving 12 bases between them. Looked up from germline, CDR1 is SGHTA and CDR2 is FQGNSA. The DNA of the CDR3 is TGTGCCAGCAGCTTCGTCGGAAGGTCTGAAAAACTGTTTTTT. This codes for CASSFVGRSEKLFF. The entire variable domain, with the rest obtained from reference TRBV7-2 and TRBJ1-4, is as follows: GAGVSQSPSNKVTEKGKDVELRCDPISGHTALYWYRQSLGQGLEFLIYFQGNSAPDKSGLPSDRFSAERTGGSVSTLTIQRTQQEDSAVYLCASSFVGRSEKLFFGSGTQLSVL.

The chain uses TRBV6-5 and TRBJ1-6; tentatively, D is TRBD1 (6 bases). Germline V gene lookup returns CDR1 MNHEY and CDR2 SVGAGI. The CDR3 consists of 14 residues. The V gene lost 5 bases and the J gene lost 11 bases, with 16 bases spanning the gap. CDR3 sequence reads: CASSNRVSEPPLHF. The CDR3 nucleotides read TGTGCCAGCAGTAACAGGGTATCCGAGCCACCCCTCCACTTT.

In nucleotides, the CDR3 is TGTGCCAGCAGCGTAGCTCCAGACCGAAACGAGCAGTACTTC. Protein sequence: CASSVAPDRNEQYF. The V call is TRBV11-2, the J call TRBJ2-7; the D is unclear. The V and J ends lost 5 bases and 5 bases respectively, with 16 bases between them. The CDR3 loop spans 14 amino acids. The germline gives CDR1 SGHAT, CDR2 FQNNGV. Complete variable domain (other parts from reference TRBV11-2 and TRBJ2-7): EAGVAQSPRYKIIEKRQSVAFWCNPISGHATLYWYQQILGQGPKLLIQFQNNGVVDDSQLPKDRFSAERLKGVDSTLKIQPAKLEDSAVYLCASSVAPDRNEQYFGPGTRLTVT.

The V call is TRBV14, the J call TRBJ2-7, with 12 bases lining up with TRBD2. The CDR3 has 15 amino acids. The J segment lost 2 bases and the V segment lost 5 bases, leaving 4 bases of the junction unmatched. The V gene's germline CDR1 is SGHDN and CDR2 FVKESK. CDR3 protein: CASSTRTSGTYEQYF. CDR3 DNA: TGTGCCAGCAGCACGCGGACTAGCGGGACCTACGAGCAGTACTTC.

The chain recombines TRBV20-1 with TRBJ1-1; 10 bases line up with TRBD1. Trimming at V came to 1 base and at J to 1 base, leaving 3 bases not matched to a gene. The CDR3 is made up of 15 amino acids. The germline V gene has CDR1 DFQATT and CDR2 SNEGSKA (reference sequence). The CDR3 reads CSARVRDRGNTEAFF. In DNA, the CDR3 is TGCAGTGCTAGAGTCAGGGACAGGGGGAACACTGAAGCTTTCTTT.

The V and J genes are TRBV9 and TRBJ2-1; TRBD2 is a possible D gene (6 bases). This CDR3 is built from 15 residues. CDR1 SGDLS and CDR2 YYNGEE come from the germline V gene. Between the trimmed V and J ends, which lost 3 bases and 0 bases, there was a span of 10 bases. CDR3 amino acids: CASSARDSSYNEQFF. CDR3 bases: TGTGCCAGCAGCGCCCGGGACTCCTCCTACAATGAGCAGTTCTTC.

This clonotype showed up just a few times. This chain uses TRBV28 with TRBJ2-5; 8 bases line up with TRBD2. The CDR3 covers 13 residues. Germline V gene lookup returns CDR1 MDHEN and CDR2 SYDVKM. V gave up 8 bases and J gave up 2 bases; unmatched junction bases: 4. In DNA form, the CDR3 reads TGTGCCAGCTGGACTAGCCCACAAGAGACCCAGTACTTC. It yields the protein CASWTSPQETQYF.

This clonotype was counted only a few times. The V and J genes are TRBV2 and TRBJ2-5; D is unresolved. V was trimmed by 4 bases and J by 4 bases, leaving 13 bases between them. Per the germline V gene, CDR1 is SNHLY and CDR2 is FYNNEI. The CDR3 consists of 14 residues. This CDR3 is CASSGSRIGETQYF. CDR3 in DNA: TGTGCCAGCAGTGGATCTAGAATCGGAGAGACCCAGTACTTC. The whole variable domain, filled in from reference TRBV2 and TRBJ2-5, reads EPEVTQTPSHQVTQMGQEVILRCVPISNHLYFYWYRQILGQKVEFLVSFYNNEISEKSEIFDDQFSVERPDGSNFTLKIRSTKLEDSAMYFCASSGSRIGETQYFGPGTRLLVL.

Only a few counts were recorded for this clonotype. This sequence joins TRBV27 and TRBJ1-1, with D maybe TRBD1 (5 bases). The germline V gene encodes CDR1 MNHEY and CDR2 SMNVEV (reference sequence). Trimming cost V 8 bases and J 11 bases, with 30 bases left between them. The CDR3 is made up of 16 amino acids. The CDR3: CASYSDINGEGRVAFF. Written as DNA, the CDR3 is TGTGCCAGCTATTCCGACATAAACGGGGAGGGGCGTGTTGCTTTCTTT.

This clonotype was seen more than once but under ten times. The chain links TRBV12-3 or TRBV12-4 to TRBJ2-3; 8 bases match TRBD1. V gave up 7 bases and J gave up 3 bases; unmatched junction bases: 9. The length of the CDR3 is 15 residues. The CDR3 loop reads CASTLQGATTDTQYF. In nucleotides, the CDR3 is TGTGCCAGCACCCTTCAGGGGGCGACGACAGATACGCAGTATTTT.

A word on this clonotype: Germline is not matched at one junction end, which may reflect a read error. This sequence joins TRBV9 and TRBJ1-2; a weak D match, TRBD1 (5 bases). The CDR3 loop spans 15 amino acids. Per the germline V gene, CDR1 is SGDLS and CDR2 is YYNGEE. The CDR3 sequence: CASSLGRTGNYGYAF. The CDR3 region has the DNA TGTGCCAGCAGCTTGGGACGGACGGGGAACTATGGCTACGCCTTC.

The gene calls are TRBV7-2 and TRBJ2-7; possible D gene TRBD1, 5 bases. From germline, CDR1 is SGHTA and CDR2 FQGNSA. Trimming pared 2 bases from V and 2 bases from J, leaving 10 bases between. This CDR3 contains 14 residues. This CDR3 is CASSLLWGTYEQYF. The DNA for the CDR3 is TGTGCCAGCAGCTTATTATGGGGCACCTACGAGCAGTACTTC.

This clonotype occurred a few times. The chain combines TRBV29-1 with TRBJ1-1; maybe TRBD1 (5 bases). This CDR3 region has 13 residues. Per the germline V gene, CDR1 is SQVTM and CDR2 is ANQGSEA. The V end lost 3 bases, the J end lost 6 bases, and 14 bases lay between the germline ends. The CDR3 DNA is TGCAGCGTTGATGGTACGGACAAACCTGAAGCTTTCTTT. Translation gives CSVDGTDKPEAFF.

This clonotype was seen a few times. The chain is built from TRBV20-1 and TRBJ2-1, with 10 bases lining up with TRBD2. Germline V CDR1 and CDR2: DFQATT, SNEGSKA (reference sequence). The CDR3 spans 15 residues. V gave up 1 base and J gave up 9 bases; unmatched junction bases: 9. DNA for the CDR3: TGCAGTGCTAGAGGACTAGCGGGCTCGATTGGTGAGCAGTTCTTC. Protein: CSARGLAGSIGEQFF.

This chain links TRBV4-3 with TRBJ2-1; D is unresolved. V dropped 0 bases and J dropped 8 bases, with 8 bases sitting between them. The germline CDR1 and CDR2 sequences are LGHNA and YSLEER. The CDR3 covers 13 residues. CDR3 sequence (DNA): TGCGCCAGCAGCCAAGAATCCGCGCATGAGCAGTTCTTC. It is translated as CASSQESAHEQFF.

This clonotype was counted a few times. The chain has TRBV6-5 and TRBJ2-7, with D maybe TRBD1 (5 bases). CDR1 is MNHEY and CDR2 is SVGAGI in the germline V gene. Trimming removed 0 bases at V and 5 bases at J, with 11 bases between. The CDR3 has 14 amino acids. CDR3 DNA sequence: TGTGCCAGCAGTTACTCAAGGGGCTGGAACGAGCAGTACTTC. This translates into CASSYSRGWNEQYF.

There are a few counts of this clonotype. The chain is built from TRBV7-2 and TRBJ2-3; D might be TRBD1 or TRBD2, each matching 7 bases. This CDR3 has 15 amino acids. Trimming pared 8 bases from V and 7 bases from J, leaving 22 bases between. CDR1 and CDR2 (germline): SGHTA, FQGNSA. The CDR3 bases are TGTGCCAGCGGGGAGGGACAGCGAGCAGCATATACGCAGTATTTT. Its protein is CASGEGQRAAYTQYF.

The chain recombines TRBV29-1 with TRBJ2-7, with 9 bases aligning to TRBD1. The CDR3 is made up of 12 amino acids. Germline V gene data show CDR1 as SQVTM and CDR2 as ANQGSEA. The V and J ends lost 6 bases and 4 bases, in that order; junction bases with no gene match: 4. This chain's CDR3 is CSVAGTGYEQYF. CDR3 sequence (DNA): TGCAGCGTCGCCGGGACAGGGTACGAGCAGTACTTC.

This clonotype was seen a handful of times. CDR3 DNA sequence: TGTGCCAGCAGCTTGCGAGGGGGAGCGGGAGTCATCAATGAGCAGTTCTTC. As protein: CASSLRGGAGVINEQFF. V is TRBV7-9 and J is TRBJ2-1; TRBD2 agrees at 8 bases. Trimming took 3 bases from V and 6 from J; bases not matched to a gene: 13. From germline, CDR1 is SEHNR and CDR2 FQNEAQ (reference sequence). This CDR3 has 17 amino acids.

V gene TRBV4-1 combines with J gene TRBJ2-3; D is undetermined. Trimming left V 3 bases short and J 0 bases short, with 10 bases between. The CDR3 has 15 amino acids. CDR1 and CDR2 from the germline V gene are MGHRA and YSYEKL. The CDR3 protein is CASSQVTPSTDTQYF. The CDR3 bases are TGCGCCAGCAGCCAGGTCACTCCCAGCACAGATACGCAGTATTTT.

V is TRBV4-3 and J is TRBJ2-1; D is perhaps TRBD1 or TRBD2 (5 bases each). The CDR3 is made up of 17 amino acids. V lost 1 base and J lost 2, with 15 bases in between. CDR1 is LGHNA, CDR2 YSLEER, per germline. CDR3 sequence (DNA): TGCGCCAGCAGCCAAGTTGGTCGAGGGGATACCTACAATGAGCAGTTCTTC. Protein product: CASSQVGRGDTYNEQFF.

This clonotype was counted between two and nine times. The chain employs TRBV20-1 and TRBJ2-5, with TRBD2 matching over 9 bases. Germline V gene data show CDR1 as DFQATT and CDR2 as SNEGSKA (reference sequence). After removal of 4 bases from V and 1 base from J, the junction contained 4 bases not matched to a gene. The CDR3 runs 14 residues. The CDR3 nucleotides read TGCAGTGCTACAGCGGGGGGTCCCCAAGAGACCCAGTACTTC. Translation: CSATAGGPQETQYF.

This clonotype was seen only a few times. V gene TRBV4-3 combines with J gene TRBJ1-2, with D perhaps matching TRBD1 (6 bases). Trimming pared 5 bases from V and 3 bases from J, leaving 16 bases between. The germline V gene has CDR1 LGHNA and CDR2 YSLEER. The CDR3 consists of 15 residues. CDR3 residues: CASSYRQAAYYGYTF. Here the CDR3 DNA reads TGCGCCAGCAGCTATAGACAGGCTGCTTACTATGGCTACACCTTC.

This chain uses TRBV15 with TRBJ1-1; no clear D. The CDR3 runs to 14 residues. V was trimmed by 1 base and J by 4 bases, leaving 10 bases between them. CDR1 and CDR2 (germline): LNHNV, YYDKDF (reference sequence). CDR3 in amino acids: CATSRAYSGTEAFF. Written as DNA, the CDR3 is TGTGCCACCAGCAGAGCGTATTCGGGCACTGAAGCTTTCTTT.

Concerning this clonotype: One junction end disagrees with the germline gene, perhaps due to a read error. The J gene is TRBJ2-5, the V gene TRBV6-2 or TRBV6-3, with TRBD1 matching over 9 bases. Germline V lookup: CDR1 MNHEY, CDR2 SVGEGT. This CDR3 has 15 residues. DNA of the CDR3: TGTGCCAGCAGTTTAGTGGACAGGGGAGGAGAGACCCGGTACTTC. The encoded protein is CASSLVDRGGETRYF.

This chain connects TRBV10-3 to TRBJ2-2, with D possibly TRBD1 on 5 matching bases. The CDR3 loop spans 15 amino acids. V was clipped by 4 bases and J by 2 bases, with 11 bases between them. Germline values: CDR1 ENHRY, CDR2 SYGVKD. The CDR3 here is CAISAREVNTGELFF. The CDR3 DNA reads as TGTGCCATCAGTGCCAGGGAAGTAAACACCGGGGAGCTGTTTTTT.

This clonotype was counted only a few times. The gene calls are TRBV20-1 and TRBJ1-4; D is uncertain. V lost 6 bases and J 5 bases, leaving 13 bases between the germline ends. From germline, CDR1 is DFQATT and CDR2 SNEGSKA (reference sequence). The CDR3 has 13 amino acids. Here the CDR3 DNA reads TGCAGTGCCCAAATCGAGGGCAATGAAAAACTGTTTTTT. This encodes CSAQIEGNEKLFF.

The rearrangement uses TRBV5-6 and TRBJ1-5; D not resolved. The CDR3 has 15 residues. CDR1 and CDR2 (germline): SGHDT, YYEEEE. The V and J ends lost 0 bases and 11 bases respectively, with 18 bases between them. CDR3 residues: CASSLGGDGYPAQHF. CDR3 DNA sequence: TGTGCCAGCAGCTTGGGGGGAGACGGATATCCAGCCCAGCATTTT.